The entry that follows covers one T cell receptor beta chain sequence. Its binding antigen is unknown. The record has no base qualities; no much larger clone is one base away. The immunoSEQ Assay, a bias-controlled multiplex PCR, was used to amplify TCRbeta CDR3 regions from genomic DNA. The authors processed their data as follows. Within the assay, amplification of reference gene primers was used to estimate how many nucleated cells each sample contained. To quantify the absolute abundance of each unique TCRbeta CDR3 rearrangement, sequence reads were collapsed and filtered. For each sample, productive Simpson clonality was calculated by taking the square root of Simpson's diversity index across productive rearrangements. Entries here come from immuneACCESS through TCRdb and include only in-frame sequences with V and J called. Some clones fail to appear in such tables; in the studies checked, an unresolved V gene covers under half of the shortfall, and the cause of the remainder is unknown. That table furnishes V, J and clone size, whereas the DNA furnished D and trimming. Within this sample are more than 130,000 clones, with 84% of them counted one time only. Approximately 9.5% of the sample belongs to the ten largest clones.

Whole blood was collected in K2EDTA tubes by collaborating institutions according to the institutions' own protocols. Collaborator samples were shipped for TCRbeta analysis as frozen whole blood, isolated PBMCs, or DNA extracted from either sample type. This entry belongs to a study of blood T cell repertoires in COVID-19 (dated by TCRdb to 2018 to 2021). Looking at the study overall: Collaborator samples came from the United States, Italy and Spain and covered acute and convalescent phases of COVID-19. The material from the prospective study consisted of cDNA or gDNA derived from T cells, B-cell-depleted T cells, or PBMCs. The dataset comprised deeply sampled blood TCRbeta repertoires from subjects exposed to, actively infected with, or recovered from COVID-19. The repertoires were released in a freely available public database intended as a resource for research on the immune response to SARS-CoV-2. Samples were obtained from the ongoing ImmuneRACE study (first 160 participants) and from approximately 1,200 subjects provided by 6 global collaborators. The sample metadata nearly always contained a de-identified subject ID, COVID-19 status, age in years and sex. HLA class I and class II types, where available, came from metadata supplied by the sample provider rather than from assay-based typing. Overall results and qualifications from the work: The amount of clinical and demographic metadata varied by source and participant and was provided uncurated.

CDR3 length: 13 amino acids, cysteine to phenylalanine. Here the CDR3 DNA is all that survives: 39 bases in frame from base 1. The junction shows trimming of 3 bases on V and 6 bases on J, plus 11 bases between the germline ends. CDR1 and CDR2 (MGHRA, YSYEKL) derive from the germline V gene. The chain links TRBV4-1 with TRBJ1-1; the D segment cannot be called with confidence. The TCR was taken from a woman of 80 years or more in a cohort sampled during active or convalescent COVID-19. Sequences were obtained from peripheral blood. This receptor carries the CDR3 CASSHPRGSEAFF. In nucleotide form, the sequence is TGCGCCAGCAGCCACCCCAGAGGGTCTGAAGCTTTCTTT.